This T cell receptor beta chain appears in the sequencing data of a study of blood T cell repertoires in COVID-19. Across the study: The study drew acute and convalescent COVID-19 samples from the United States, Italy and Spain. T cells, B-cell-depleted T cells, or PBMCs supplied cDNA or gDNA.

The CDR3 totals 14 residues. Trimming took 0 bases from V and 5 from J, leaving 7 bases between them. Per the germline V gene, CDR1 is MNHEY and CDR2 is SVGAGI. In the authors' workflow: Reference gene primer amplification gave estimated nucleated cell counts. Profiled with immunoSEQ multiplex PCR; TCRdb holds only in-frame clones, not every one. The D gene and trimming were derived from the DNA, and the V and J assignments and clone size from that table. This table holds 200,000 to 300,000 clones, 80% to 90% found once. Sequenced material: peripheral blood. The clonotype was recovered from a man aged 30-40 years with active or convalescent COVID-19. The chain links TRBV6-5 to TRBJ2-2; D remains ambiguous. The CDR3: CASSYSIETGELFF. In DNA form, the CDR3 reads TGTGCCAGCAGTTACTCGATAGAGACCGGGGAGCTGTTTTTT.